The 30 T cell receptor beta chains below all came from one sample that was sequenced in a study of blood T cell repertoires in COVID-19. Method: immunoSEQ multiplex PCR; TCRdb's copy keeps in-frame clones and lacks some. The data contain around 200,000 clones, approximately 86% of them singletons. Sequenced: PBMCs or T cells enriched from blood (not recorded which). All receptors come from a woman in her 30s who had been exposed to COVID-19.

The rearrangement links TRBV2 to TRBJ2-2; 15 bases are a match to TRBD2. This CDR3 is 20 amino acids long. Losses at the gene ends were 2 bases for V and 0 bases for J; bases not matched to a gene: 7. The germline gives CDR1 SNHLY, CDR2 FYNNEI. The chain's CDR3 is CASSEYRTSGGDANTGELFF. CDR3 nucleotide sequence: TGTGCCAGCAGTGAATACCGGACTAGCGGGGGGGACGCGAACACCGGGGAGCTGTTTTTT.

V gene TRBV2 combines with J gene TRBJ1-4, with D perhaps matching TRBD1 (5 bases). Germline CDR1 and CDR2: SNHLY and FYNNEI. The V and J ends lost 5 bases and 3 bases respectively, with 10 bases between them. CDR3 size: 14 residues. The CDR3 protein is CASSPGLANEKLFF. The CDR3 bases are TGTGCCAGCAGTCCAGGGCTGGCTAATGAAAAACTGTTTTTT.

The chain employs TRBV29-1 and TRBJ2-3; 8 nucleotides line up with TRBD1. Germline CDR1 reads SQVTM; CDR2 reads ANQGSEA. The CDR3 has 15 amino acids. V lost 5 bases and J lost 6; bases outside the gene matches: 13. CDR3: CSVRGTGPIVDTQYF. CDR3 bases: TGCAGCGTTCGGGGGACAGGACCTATTGTGGATACGCAGTATTTT.

The CDR3 sequence: CASSESTRGGGTDTQYF. In nucleotides, the CDR3 is TGCGCCAGCAGTGAGTCAACGCGGGGGGGCGGGACAGATACGCAGTATTTT. The rearrangement links TRBV10-2 to TRBJ2-3, with 9 bases fitting TRBD2. The CDR3 is 17 residues long. Looked up from germline, CDR1 is WSHSY and CDR2 is SAAADI. V was pared by 0 bases and J by 3 bases, with 7 bases of the junction left unmatched.

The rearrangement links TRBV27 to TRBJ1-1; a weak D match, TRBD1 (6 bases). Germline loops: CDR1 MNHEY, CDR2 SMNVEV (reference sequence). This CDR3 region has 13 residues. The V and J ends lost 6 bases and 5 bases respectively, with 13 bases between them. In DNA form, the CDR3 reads TGTGCCAGCAGCCTGGGGGCAAGGACTGAAGCTTTCTTT. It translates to CASSLGARTEAFF.

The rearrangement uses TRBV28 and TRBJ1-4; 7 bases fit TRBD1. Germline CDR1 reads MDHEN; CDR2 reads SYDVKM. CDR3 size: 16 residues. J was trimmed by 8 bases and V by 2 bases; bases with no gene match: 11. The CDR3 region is CASSLPPGGGGEKLFF. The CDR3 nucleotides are TGTGCCAGCAGTTTACCCCCAGGGGGTGGCGGGGAAAAACTGTTTTTT.

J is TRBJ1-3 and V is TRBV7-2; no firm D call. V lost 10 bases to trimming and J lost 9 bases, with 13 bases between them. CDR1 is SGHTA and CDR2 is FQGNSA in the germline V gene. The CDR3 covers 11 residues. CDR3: CATPQFGTIYF. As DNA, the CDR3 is TGTGCCACGCCCCAATTCGGCACCATATATTTT.

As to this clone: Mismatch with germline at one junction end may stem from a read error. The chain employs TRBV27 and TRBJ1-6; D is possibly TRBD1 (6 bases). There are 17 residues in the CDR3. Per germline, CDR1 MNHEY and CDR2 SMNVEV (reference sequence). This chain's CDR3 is CASSRGGMGLNKSPLHF. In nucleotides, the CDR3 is TGTGCCAGCAGTCGAGGGGGGATGGGACTAAATAAGTCACCCCTCCACTTT.

Here the CDR3 reads CSVEQGAAEAFF. The CDR3 coding sequence is TGCAGCGTTGAACAGGGGGCTGCTGAAGCTTTCTTT. The genes are TRBV29-1 and TRBJ1-1, with 8 nucleotides matching TRBD1. The CDR3 length is 12 residues. In germline, CDR1 is SQVTM, CDR2 ANQGSEA. After removal of 2 bases from V and 6 bases from J, the junction contained 2 bases not matched to a gene.

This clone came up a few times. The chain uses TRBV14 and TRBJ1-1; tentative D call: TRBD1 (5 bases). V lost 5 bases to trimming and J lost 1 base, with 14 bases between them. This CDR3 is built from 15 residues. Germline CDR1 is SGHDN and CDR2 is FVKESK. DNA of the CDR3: TGTGCCAGCAGCGAAGGACGGGGGAAGAACACTGAAGCTTTCTTT. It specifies CASSEGRGKNTEAFF.

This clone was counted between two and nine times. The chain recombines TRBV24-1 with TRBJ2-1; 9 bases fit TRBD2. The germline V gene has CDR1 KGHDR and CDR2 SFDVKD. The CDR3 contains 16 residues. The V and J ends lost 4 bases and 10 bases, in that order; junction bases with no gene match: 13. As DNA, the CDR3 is TGTGCCACCAGTGAGGGACTAGCATCCGGACATGGAGAGCAGTTCTTC. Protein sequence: CATSEGLASGHGEQFF.

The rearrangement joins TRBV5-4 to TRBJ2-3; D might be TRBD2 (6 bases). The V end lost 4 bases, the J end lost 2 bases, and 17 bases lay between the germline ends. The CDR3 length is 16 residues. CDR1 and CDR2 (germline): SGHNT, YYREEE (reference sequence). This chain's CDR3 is CASSETTTRTTDTQYF. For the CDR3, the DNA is TGTGCCAGCAGCGAAACAACGACTAGGACCACAGATACGCAGTATTTT.

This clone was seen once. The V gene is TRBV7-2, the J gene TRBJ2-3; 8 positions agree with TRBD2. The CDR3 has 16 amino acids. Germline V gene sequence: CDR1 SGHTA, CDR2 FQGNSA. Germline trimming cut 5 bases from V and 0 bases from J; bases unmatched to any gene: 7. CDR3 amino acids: CASSGGLAGSTDTQYF. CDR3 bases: TGTGCCAGCAGCGGGGGGTTAGCGGGGAGCACAGATACGCAGTATTTT.

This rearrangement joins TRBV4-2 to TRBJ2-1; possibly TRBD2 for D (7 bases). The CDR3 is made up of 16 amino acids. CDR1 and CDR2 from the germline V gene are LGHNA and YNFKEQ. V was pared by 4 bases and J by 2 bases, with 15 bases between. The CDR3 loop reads CASSLKRGGAYNEQFF. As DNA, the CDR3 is TGTGCCAGCAGCCTCAAGAGGGGGGGGGCCTACAATGAGCAGTTCTTC.

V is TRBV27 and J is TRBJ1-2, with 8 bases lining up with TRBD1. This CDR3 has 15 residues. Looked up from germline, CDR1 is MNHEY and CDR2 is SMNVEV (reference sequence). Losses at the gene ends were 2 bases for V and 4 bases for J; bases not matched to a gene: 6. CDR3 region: CASSLQWTGFYGYTF. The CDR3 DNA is TGTGCCAGCAGTTTACAATGGACAGGGTTCTATGGCTACACCTTC.

The CDR3, as DNA: TGTGCCAGCACCTCCCGGGTGAACACTGAAGCTTTCTTT. This codes for CASTSRVNTEAFF. The chain couples TRBV11-1 to TRBJ1-1, with no clear D. The CDR3 length is 13 residues. CDR1 is SGHAT, CDR2 FQDESV, per germline (reference sequence). Trimming pared 7 bases from V and 0 bases from J, leaving 9 bases between.

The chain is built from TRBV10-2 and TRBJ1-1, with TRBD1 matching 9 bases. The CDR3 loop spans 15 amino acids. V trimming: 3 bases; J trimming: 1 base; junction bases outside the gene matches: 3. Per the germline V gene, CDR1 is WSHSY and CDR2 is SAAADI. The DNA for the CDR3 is TGCGCCAGCAGTGATGCGACAGGGGGGAACACTGAAGCTTTCTTT. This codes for CASSDATGGNTEAFF.

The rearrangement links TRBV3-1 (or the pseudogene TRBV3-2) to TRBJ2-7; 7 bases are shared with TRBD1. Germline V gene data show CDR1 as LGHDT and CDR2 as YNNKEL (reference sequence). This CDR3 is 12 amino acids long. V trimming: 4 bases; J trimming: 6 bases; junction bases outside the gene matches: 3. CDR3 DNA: TGTGCCAGCAGCCGGGACAGTGGCGAGCAGTACTTC. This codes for CASSRDSGEQYF.

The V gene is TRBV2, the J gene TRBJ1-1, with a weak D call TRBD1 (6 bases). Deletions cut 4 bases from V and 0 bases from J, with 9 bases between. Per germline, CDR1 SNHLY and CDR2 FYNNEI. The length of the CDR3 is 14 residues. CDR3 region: CASSVQGMNTEAFF. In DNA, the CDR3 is TGTGCCAGCAGTGTTCAGGGGATGAACACTGAAGCTTTCTTT.

CDR3 sequence reads: CASSLMTSGASDTQYF. The DNA for the CDR3 is TGCGCCAGCAGCTTGATGACTAGCGGGGCCTCAGATACGCAGTATTTT. The chain is built from TRBV5-1 and TRBJ2-3; 11 nucleotides agree with TRBD2. The V gene end was trimmed by 1 base and the J gene end by 4 bases; junction bases not matched to a gene: 5. Germline V gene data show CDR1 as SGHRS and CDR2 as YFSETQ. This CDR3 comprises 16 residues.

CDR3 DNA sequence: TGCGCCAGCAGCTCAGGGACAGGGTTAGAAGAGACCCAGTACTTC. Protein sequence: CASSSGTGLEETQYF. The chain employs TRBV5-1 and TRBJ2-5; 9 nucleotides line up with TRBD1. The CDR3 contains 15 residues. The V gene's germline CDR1 is SGHRS and CDR2 YFSETQ. With 3 bases clipped from V and 3 bases from J, the junction kept 6 bases outside the gene matches.

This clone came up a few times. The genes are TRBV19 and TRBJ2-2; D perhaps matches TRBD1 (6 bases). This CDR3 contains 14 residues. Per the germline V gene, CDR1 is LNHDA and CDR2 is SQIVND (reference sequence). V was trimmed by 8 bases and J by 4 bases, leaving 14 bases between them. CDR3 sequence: CASHAQGSTGELFF. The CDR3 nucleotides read TGTGCCAGTCACGCGCAGGGGTCCACCGGGGAGCTGTTTTTT.

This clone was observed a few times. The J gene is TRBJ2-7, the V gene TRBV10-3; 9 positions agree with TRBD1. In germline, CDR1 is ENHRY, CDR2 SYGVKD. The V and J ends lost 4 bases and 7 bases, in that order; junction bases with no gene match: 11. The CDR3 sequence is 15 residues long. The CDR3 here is CAISGWDRAWGEQYF. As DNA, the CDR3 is TGTGCCATCAGTGGGTGGGACAGGGCTTGGGGAGAGCAGTACTTC.

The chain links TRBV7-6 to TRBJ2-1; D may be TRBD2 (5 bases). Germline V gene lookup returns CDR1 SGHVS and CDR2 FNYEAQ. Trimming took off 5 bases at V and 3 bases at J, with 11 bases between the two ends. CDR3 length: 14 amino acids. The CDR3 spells CASSILAGYNEQFF. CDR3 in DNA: TGTGCCAGCAGCATCCTGGCGGGCTACAATGAGCAGTTCTTC.

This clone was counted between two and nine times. CDR3 in DNA: TGTGCCACCAGCCCCTCCTGGGGACAGCCGGGAGGGCACTATGGCTACACCTTC. Translating it yields CATSPSWGQPGGHYGYTF. This rearrangement joins TRBV24-1 to TRBJ1-2; 7 bases line up with TRBD1. J was trimmed by 3 bases and V by 7 bases; bases with no gene match: 19. The CDR3 has 18 amino acids. Germline CDR1 reads KGHDR; CDR2 reads SFDVKD.

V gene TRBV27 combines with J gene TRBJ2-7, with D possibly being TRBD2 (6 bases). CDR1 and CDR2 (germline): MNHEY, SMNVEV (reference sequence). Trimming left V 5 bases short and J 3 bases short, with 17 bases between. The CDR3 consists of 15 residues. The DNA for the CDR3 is TGTGCCAGCAGTCTCAGCCTAGGACTATACTACGAGCAGTACTTC. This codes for CASSLSLGLYYEQYF.

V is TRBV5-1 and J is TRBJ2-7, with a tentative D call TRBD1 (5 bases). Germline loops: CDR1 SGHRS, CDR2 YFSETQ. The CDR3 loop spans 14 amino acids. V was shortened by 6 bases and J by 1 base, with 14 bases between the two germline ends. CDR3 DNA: TGCGCCAGCACCAAGGACATCCTATCCTACGAGCAGTACTTC. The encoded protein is CASTKDILSYEQYF.

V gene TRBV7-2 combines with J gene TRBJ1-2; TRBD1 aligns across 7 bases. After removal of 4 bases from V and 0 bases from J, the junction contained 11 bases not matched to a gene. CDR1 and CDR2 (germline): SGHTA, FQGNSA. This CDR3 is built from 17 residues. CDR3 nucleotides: TGTGCCAGCAGCTCAACCCAGGGGGGTTGGCCTAACTATGGCTACACCTTC. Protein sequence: CASSSTQGGWPNYGYTF.

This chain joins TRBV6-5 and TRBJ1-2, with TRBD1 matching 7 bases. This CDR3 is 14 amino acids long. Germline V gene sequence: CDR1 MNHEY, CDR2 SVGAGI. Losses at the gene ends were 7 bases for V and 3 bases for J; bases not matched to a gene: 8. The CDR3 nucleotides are TGTGCCAGCAAGATATCCGGGACAGACTATGGCTACACCTTC. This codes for CASKISGTDYGYTF.

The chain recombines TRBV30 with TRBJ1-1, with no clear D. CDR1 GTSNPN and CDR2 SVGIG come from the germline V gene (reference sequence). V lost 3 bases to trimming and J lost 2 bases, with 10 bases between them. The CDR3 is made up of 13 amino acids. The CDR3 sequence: CAWSGGSNTEAFF. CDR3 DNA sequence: TGTGCCTGGAGCGGAGGCAGTAACACTGAAGCTTTCTTT.